This TCR beta chain appears in the sequencing data of a study of Graves' ophthalmopathy and Graves' hyperthyroidism. Overall study: Peripheral blood sampling occurred at initial diagnosis, before any treatment. Overall study findings and caveats: In predicting ophthalmopathy progression, the model reached roughly 69% sensitivity and 72.22% specificity.

RNA transcripts provided the template for amplifying TCR beta CDR3 regions. An opening RT-PCR round employed HTBI primers and preceded a second-round multiplex PCR. MiXCR, run by TCRdb on the multiplex PCR reads, gives a single entry per CDR3 protein. Of about 700,000 distinct CDR3 sequences in the sample, 35% to 50% are singletons; the top ten hold over 2.5%. The CDR3 totals 18 residues. Germline V gene data show CDR1 as SGHAT and CDR2 as FQNNGV. J lost 2 bases, V lost 5 bases, and 15 bases had no gene match. As regards this clonotype: Its target is unknown.

Ophthalmopathy donors were characterized by moderate-to-severe activity, CAS of at least 3, NOSPECS of at least 4, and duration under 3 months. Isolation of PBMCs was performed using over 8 ml of fresh peripheral blood. J is TRBJ2-5 and V is TRBV11-2; 9 bases match TRBD2. Input material: peripheral blood. This sequence was found in an adult man with Graves' ophthalmopathy. CDR3 sequence: CASSPLAGRTGAQETQYF. In nucleotides, the CDR3 is TGTGCCAGCAGCCCGCTAGCGGGGAGGACCGGGGCACAAGAGACCCAGTACTTC.